The 22 T cell receptor beta chains listed next were all sequenced from one sample in a study of technical replicates of blood from a few donors. Some clones are missing from TCRdb's copy, which holds only in-frame ones; the method was immunoSEQ multiplex PCR. The data contain about 100,000 clones, 90% to 97% of them singletons. Material: T cells isolated from PBMCs. These receptors were obtained from a human donor in good health.

The J gene is TRBJ2-3, the V gene TRBV2, with 12 bases lining up with TRBD2. Looked up from germline, CDR1 is SNHLY and CDR2 is FYNNEI. CDR3 length equals 13 residues. V was clipped by 8 bases and J by 6 bases; unmatched bases: 3. The CDR3 loop is CASFTSGRDTQYF. The DNA for the CDR3 is TGTGCCAGCTTTACTAGCGGGAGGGATACGCAGTATTTT.

The gene calls are TRBV5-1 and TRBJ1-1; maybe TRBD1 (5 bases). Germline V gene lookup returns CDR1 SGHRS and CDR2 YFSETQ. Trimming pared 3 bases from V and 5 bases from J, leaving 14 bases between. The CDR3 sequence is 14 residues long. In DNA, the CDR3 is TGCGCCAGCAGCTGGGTGGACATTAGGACTGAAGCTTTCTTT. It codes for CASSWVDIRTEAFF.

This clone was observed a single time. The chain carries TRBV28 and TRBJ2-7; perhaps TRBD1 as D (5 bases). Germline CDR1 and CDR2: MDHEN and SYDVKM. V lost 6 bases and J lost 4, with 13 bases in between. The CDR3 has 13 residues. CDR3 DNA: TGTGCCAGCAGGACAGCGACACCGTACGAGCAGTACTTC. It is translated as CASRTATPYEQYF.

This chain uses TRBV18 with TRBJ1-3, with D unclear. Trimming took 2 bases from V and 5 from J, leaving 13 bases between them. Germline-derived CDR1 and CDR2 are KGHSH and LQKENI. The CDR3 covers 15 residues. CDR3 amino acids: CASSPGEEQRNTIYF. CDR3 nucleotide sequence: TGTGCCAGCTCACCAGGGGAGGAGCAGAGAAACACCATATATTTT.

The CDR3 DNA reads TGTGCCAGCAGCCAAGGGAACAGGGGGCAAGAGACCCAGTACTTC. It encodes CASSQGNRGQETQYF. The chain recombines TRBV4-2 with TRBJ2-5; 8 positions agree with TRBD1. V lost 1 base and J lost 2; bases outside the gene matches: 3. The CDR3 extends over 15 amino acids. Per germline, CDR1 LGHNA and CDR2 YNFKEQ.

This chain links TRBV27 with TRBJ2-4, with TRBD2 as a possible D gene (5 bases). Germline V gene data show CDR1 as MNHEY and CDR2 as SMNVEV (reference sequence). V was clipped by 7 bases and J by 0 bases, with 13 bases between them. The CDR3 loop spans 15 amino acids. The CDR3 DNA is TGTGCCAGCACTGGGAGCGCGGGAGCCAAAAACATTCAGTACTTC. Translating gives CASTGSAGAKNIQYF.

The rearrangement joins TRBV21-1 to TRBJ1-2; TRBD1, the table's D call, was not compared with the DNA. TRBV21-1 counts as a pseudogene. The CDR3 length is 15 residues. The CDR3 nucleotides read TGTGCCAGCATGAAAAGGACAGGGCAGAGTGAAGGCTACACCTTC. Residues: CASMKRTGQSEGYTF.

The chain joins TRBV5-6 to TRBJ1-1; 11 bases align to TRBD1. Trimming at V came to 3 bases and at J to 10 bases, leaving 8 bases not matched to a gene. The CDR3 length is 14 residues. Germline V gene sequence: CDR1 SGHDT, CDR2 YYEEEE. CDR3 in amino acids: CASSYPRDRGRAFF. The CDR3, as DNA: TGTGCCAGCAGCTATCCGCGGGACAGGGGGAGAGCTTTCTTT.

V and J are TRBV4-1 and TRBJ1-6, with D hard to call. Per germline, CDR1 MGHRA and CDR2 YSYEKL. The V and J ends lost 0 bases and 8 bases respectively, with 17 bases between them. The CDR3 sequence is 17 residues long. This chain's CDR3 is CASSQEPTPRLDSPLHF. In DNA form, the CDR3 reads TGCGCCAGCAGCCAAGAACCCACACCGAGGCTCGATTCACCCCTCCACTTT.

The rearrangement joins TRBV5-4 to TRBJ1-1; 8 nucleotides align to TRBD1. J gave up 1 base and V 5 bases, and 7 bases lay outside the gene matches. In germline, CDR1 is SGHNT, CDR2 YYREEE (reference sequence). The CDR3 consists of 15 residues. The CDR3 protein is CASRQDRGGNTEAFF. The CDR3 DNA is TGTGCCAGCAGACAAGACAGGGGCGGGAACACTGAAGCTTTCTTT.

This clone was seen just once. The gene calls are TRBV6-5 and TRBJ1-6; D perhaps matches TRBD1 (5 bases). The CDR3 covers 15 residues. Deletions cut 0 bases from V and 7 bases from J, with 10 bases between. Looked up from germline, CDR1 is MNHEY and CDR2 is SVGAGI. CDR3 nucleotides: TGTGCCAGCAGTTACTCTACAGGTGGGAATTCACCCCTCCACTTT. Translating gives CASSYSTGGNSPLHF.

The rearrangement uses TRBV6-1 and TRBJ2-7, with 9 bases lining up with TRBD1. Germline V gene sequence: CDR1 MNHNS, CDR2 SASEGT. The CDR3 consists of 14 residues. V shed 0 bases, J shed 6 bases, and the junction held 3 bases outside the gene matches. In DNA form, the CDR3 reads TGTGCCAGCAGTGAAGCCGGGACAGGGCCCGAGCAGTACTTC. Translated, it gives CASSEAGTGPEQYF.

V usage is TRBV7-9 and J usage is TRBJ2-7, with TRBD2 identical over 8 bases. Germline V gene lookup returns CDR1 SEHNR and CDR2 FQNEAQ (reference sequence). The CDR3 runs 16 residues. V trimming: 1 base; J trimming: 5 bases; junction bases outside the gene matches: 10. The CDR3 DNA is TGTGCCAGCAGCTTAGGGTTCAGCGGGAGTAAAAACGAGCAGTACTTC. It is translated as CASSLGFSGSKNEQYF. The complete variable domain, with remaining parts taken from reference TRBV7-9 and TRBJ2-7, reads DTGVSQNPRHKITKRGQNVTFRCDPISEHNRLYWYRQTLGQGPEFLTYFQNEAQLEKSRLLSDRFSAERPKGSFSTLEIQRTEQGDSAMYLCASSLGFSGSKNEQYFGPGTRLTVT.

The V and J genes are TRBV4-2 and TRBJ1-1; tentatively, D is TRBD1 (5 bases). Germline CDR1 reads LGHNA; CDR2 reads YNFKEQ. This CDR3 region has 14 residues. Deletions cut 0 bases from V and 5 bases from J, with 10 bases between. The DNA of the CDR3 is TGTGCCAGCAGCCAAGACCCAGGGCTTACTGAAGCTTTCTTT. Residues: CASSQDPGLTEAFF.

J is TRBJ1-2 and V is TRBV19, with no clear D. CDR1 is LNHDA and CDR2 is SQIVND in the germline V gene (reference sequence). Trimming stripped 5 bases from V and 4 bases from J, with 14 bases between. The CDR3 runs to 14 residues. Here the CDR3 DNA reads TGTGCCAGTAGTGGCCGGGAGTACTTCTATGGCTACACCTTC. As protein: CASSGREYFYGYTF.

J is TRBJ1-6 and V is TRBV19; 7 bases fit TRBD1. The trim removed 7 bases at V and 8 bases at J, leaving 8 bases unmatched. This CDR3 is built from 14 residues. Germline V gives CDR1 LNHDA, CDR2 SQIVND (reference sequence). The CDR3 spells CASKTGFEDSPLHF. CDR3 bases: TGTGCCAGTAAGACAGGGTTTGAGGATTCACCCCTCCACTTT.

The rearrangement joins TRBV28 to TRBJ2-1; 9 nucleotides agree with TRBD1. The CDR3 loop spans 15 amino acids. Germline CDR1 is MDHEN and CDR2 is SYDVKM. J lost 9 bases, V lost 0 bases, and 6 bases had no gene match. The CDR3 spells CASSLWTGGTGEQFF. For the CDR3, the DNA is TGTGCCAGCAGTTTATGGACAGGGGGGACAGGTGAGCAGTTCTTC.

The chain couples TRBV5-5 to TRBJ1-1, with a possible D match to TRBD1 (6 bases). CDR1 is SGHKS, CDR2 YYEKEE, per germline (reference sequence). CDR3 length equals 15 residues. Trimming stripped 1 base from V and 1 base from J, with 11 bases between. CDR3: CASSLWPGQNTEAFF. The CDR3 bases are TGTGCCAGCAGCTTGTGGCCGGGACAGAACACTGAAGCTTTCTTT.

The rearrangement joins TRBV7-3 to TRBJ1-5; 8 bases fit TRBD1. The CDR3 runs to 14 residues. The V and J ends lost 2 bases and 6 bases, in that order; junction bases with no gene match: 3. The germline V gene encodes CDR1 SGHTA and CDR2 FQGTGA. The CDR3 coding sequence is TGTGCCAGCAGCTTAGCAGGGGGCAGTCAGCCCCAGCATTTT. Amino acid sequence: CASSLAGGSQPQHF.

This sequence joins TRBV6-5 and TRBJ2-7; 8 nucleotides match TRBD1. V lost 1 base, J lost 4 bases, and 6 bases stayed unmatched. Germline V lookup: CDR1 MNHEY, CDR2 SVGAGI. The CDR3 sequence is 15 residues long. CDR3 nucleotide sequence: TGTGCCAGCAGTTACTACAGGGGGTTGGAATACGAGCAGTACTTC. It translates to CASSYYRGLEYEQYF.

The chain employs TRBV21-1 and TRBJ1-3. TRBV21-1 is given as a pseudogene. There are 17 residues in the CDR3. CDR3: CASSIRCEGGNGNTIYF. CDR3 coding DNA: TGTGCCAGCAGCATAAGGTGTGAGGGAGGGAATGGAAACACCATATATTTT.

The V call is TRBV18, the J call TRBJ2-1, with 8 nucleotides matching TRBD2. V shed 2 bases and J 9 bases; nucleotides not matched to a gene: 12. The CDR3 has 16 amino acids. Germline lookup yields CDR1 KGHSH and CDR2 LQKENI. The CDR3 reads CASSPESGSASSEQFF. In DNA form, the CDR3 reads TGTGCCAGCTCACCAGAAAGCGGGAGTGCGTCGAGTGAGCAGTTCTTC.